The source of this TCR beta chain is a study of blood T cell repertoires in COVID-19. Study-wide background: The analysed material was cDNA or gDNA that came from T cells, B-cell-depleted T cells, or PBMCs.

This CDR3 is 15 amino acids long. Trimming removed 4 bases from V and 4 bases from J; junction bases left unmatched: 7. Germline loops: CDR1 LNHDA, CDR2 SQIVND (reference sequence). Measured with immunoSEQ multiplex PCR; TCRdb has only the in-frame clones, and not every one. The sample yields about 76,000 clones, approximately 89% seen once. The chain combines TRBV19 with TRBJ1-5, with TRBD1 identical over 7 bases. This sequence originates from a man aged 45-65 years with active COVID-19. Sequencing was performed on peripheral blood. The CDR3 reads CASSKSGTANQPQHF. The CDR3, as DNA: TGTGCCAGTAGTAAATCAGGGACAGCTAATCAGCCCCAGCATTTT.